Shown below are 18 T cell receptor beta chains from a single sample sequenced in a study of T cells in Graves' hyperthyroidism and ophthalmopathy. RNA transcripts served as the template for amplifying TCR beta CDR3 regions. A set of HTBI primers served as the primers for a first-round RT-PCR of the TCR CDR3. TCRdb re-called the multiplex PCR reads with MiXCR, one entry per CDR3 protein. Of approximately 700,000 distinct CDR3 sequences in the sample, 45% were seen once. The specimen was peripheral blood or thyroid tissue (not recorded which). These receptors were collected from an adult man with Graves' disease, either hyperthyroidism or ophthalmopathy (not recorded which).

This clonotype was found a few times. The genes are TRBV9 and TRBJ2-5; D is ambiguous. V gave up 7 bases and J gave up 5 bases, with 12 bases separating them. Germline V CDR1 and CDR2: SGDLS, YYNGEE. This CDR3 region has 12 residues. The CDR3 protein is CASSPPLETQYF. The CDR3 DNA reads TGTGCCAGCTCACCACCGCTTGAGACCCAGTACTTC.

For this clonotype: This likely comes from a read error, as the CDR3 has no conserved phenylalanine or tryptophan at its end. The chain uses TRBV10-3 and TRBJ1-1; 9 positions agree with TRBD1. Germline-derived CDR1 and CDR2 are ENHRY and SYGVKD. V trimming: 10 bases; J trimming: 7 bases; junction bases outside the gene matches: 7. The CDR3 is 12 amino acids. In nucleotides, the CDR3 is TGTGCCAGCGAACAGGGGGCAGATGAAGCTTTCCTT. As protein: CASEQGADEAFL.

This clonotype showed up just a few times. The chain couples TRBV4-1 to TRBJ1-5; unclear D gene. From germline, CDR1 is MGHRA and CDR2 YSYEKL. Trimming removed 0 bases from V and 4 bases from J, with 13 bases in between. The CDR3 covers 16 residues. CDR3 residues: CASSQEIGQYNQPQHF. CDR3 nucleotide sequence: TGCGCCAGCAGCCAAGAAATAGGGCAGTATAATCAGCCCCAGCATTTT.

There are many counts of this clonotype. This chain uses TRBV10-3 with TRBJ2-7; 7 nucleotides match TRBD2. The length of the CDR3 is 11 residues. The trim removed 10 bases at V and 3 bases at J, leaving 3 bases unmatched. The germline CDR1 and CDR2 sequences are ENHRY and SYGVKD. The CDR3 region has the DNA TGTGCCACGGGCGGGGGCTACGAGCAGTACTTC. It specifies CATGGGYEQYF.

This clonotype was counted at least ten times. The V gene is TRBV6-5, the J gene TRBJ1-5; perhaps TRBD1 as D (6 bases). The CDR3 runs to 15 residues. Germline-derived CDR1 and CDR2 are MNHEY and SVGAGI. Deletions cut 6 bases from V and 6 bases from J, with 18 bases between. The CDR3 is CASSRTVAGSQPQHF. The CDR3 DNA reads TGTGCCAGCAGCCGGACAGTGGCAGGTAGTCAGCCCCAGCATTTT.

There are a few counts of this clonotype. This may be a read error, as it is one base from a much larger clone. The chain carries TRBV2 and TRBJ1-4; 8 bases map to TRBD1. The germline gives CDR1 SNHLY, CDR2 FYNNEI. This CDR3 comprises 13 residues. CDR3 in DNA: TGTGCCAGCGCAGGGGGCGCCGATGAAAAACTGGTTTTT. Its translation: CASAGGADEKLVF.

This clonotype was counted many times. The chain employs TRBV5-6 and TRBJ1-4; perhaps TRBD1 as D (5 bases). The CDR3 is made up of 12 amino acids. The germline V gene has CDR1 SGHDT and CDR2 YYEEEE. The V end lost 6 bases, the J end lost 6 bases, and 9 bases lay between the germline ends. CDR3 coding DNA: TGTGCCAGCACTCAGGGCGATGAAAAACTGTTTTTT. This encodes CASTQGDEKLFF. The full variable domain, rest sourced from reference TRBV5-6 and TRBJ1-4, is DAGVTQSPTHLIKTRGQQVTLRCSPKSGHDTVSWYQQALGQGPQFIFQYYEEEERQRGNFPDRFSGHQFPNYSSELNVNALLLGDSALYLCASTQGDEKLFFGSGTQLSVL.

As for this clonotype: This could be a read error, since a much larger clone is one nucleotide away. The rearrangement links TRBV5-1 to TRBJ1-1; TRBD1 aligns across 7 bases. The CDR3 has 14 amino acids. The germline gives CDR1 SGHRS, CDR2 YFSETQ. CDR3 bases: TGCGTCAGCAGCTTGGTTCGGGACAGCACTGAAGCTTTCTTT. Protein sequence: CVSSLVRDSTEAFF.

This clonotype was counted between two and nine times. One end of the junction does not line up with germline, which may come from a read error. V and J are TRBV7-3 and TRBJ1-2; TRBD1 might be the D (5 bases). The CDR3 is made up of 15 amino acids. Germline-derived CDR1 and CDR2 are SGHTA and FQGTGA. The CDR3 loop reads CASSQSEGLGYGYTF. CDR3 nucleotides: TGCGCCAGCAGCCAATCCGAGGGGCTAGGGTATGGCTACACCTTC.

In its sample, this clonotype was seen many times. V usage is TRBV19 and J usage is TRBJ2-5, with 8 bases aligning to TRBD1. Germline CDR1 LNHDA, CDR2 SQIVND (reference sequence). Trimming removed 4 bases from V and 2 bases from J; junction bases left unmatched: 9. CDR3 length: 16 amino acids. CDR3 amino acids: CASSTAVRQGQETQYF. CDR3 nucleotides: TGTGCCAGTAGTACTGCTGTCCGACAGGGGCAAGAGACCCAGTACTTC. The full variable domain, in which reference TRBV19 and TRBJ2-5 provide the parts outside the CDR3, is DGGITQSPKYLFRKEGQNVTLSCEQNLNHDAMYWYRQDPGQGLRLIYYSQIVNDFQKGDIAEGYSVSREKKESFPLTVTSAQKNPTAFYLCASSTAVRQGQETQYFGPGTRLLVL.

This clonotype was recorded only once. At one boundary the junction diverges from the germline segment, which might be a read error. This chain uses TRBV6-1 with TRBJ1-2, with 9 bases fitting TRBD1. The CDR3 extends over 15 amino acids. From germline, CDR1 is MNHNS and CDR2 SASEGT. CDR3 bases: TGTGCCATCAGTGAAGCCGGGACAGGGAGGGATGGCTACACCTTC. Its protein is CAISEAGTGRDGYTF.

This rearrangement joins TRBV20-1 to TRBJ1-2, with TRBD1 as a possible D gene (5 bases). V lost 2 bases and J 1 base, leaving 17 bases between the germline ends. CDR3 length: 16 amino acids. The V gene's germline CDR1 is DFQATT and CDR2 SNEGSKA (reference sequence). The CDR3 sequence is CSARPPRTLFNYGYTF. The CDR3 region has the DNA TGCAGTGCTAGACCACCCCGGACATTATTTAACTATGGCTACACCTTC.

This clonotype occurred many times. The J gene is TRBJ1-1, the V gene TRBV2; D is unclear. CDR1 is SNHLY, CDR2 FYNNEI, per germline. This CDR3 region has 14 residues. Trimming shortened V by 2 bases and J by 0 bases, and 7 bases separated the two germline ends. CDR3 sequence (DNA): TGTGCCAGCAGTGAACAAAGACTGAACACTGAAGCTTTCTTT. As protein: CASSEQRLNTEAFF.

This clonotype was seen at least ten times. The CDR3: CASSSRPGELFF. The CDR3 bases are TGTGCCAGCAGCTCCCGGCCCGGGGAGCTGTTTTTT. This sequence joins TRBV7-9 and TRBJ2-2; D remains ambiguous. This CDR3 contains 12 residues. Germline CDR1 SEHNR, CDR2 FQNEAQ (reference sequence). V was clipped by 4 bases and J by 6 bases, with 6 bases between them.

V usage is TRBV19 and J usage is TRBJ1-1, with D possibly TRBD1 on 6 matching bases. This CDR3 has 15 amino acids. Trimming stripped 4 bases from V and 4 bases from J, with 16 bases between. Looked up from germline, CDR1 is LNHDA and CDR2 is SQIVND (reference sequence). DNA for the CDR3: TGTGCCAGTAGTAATTATGAGACCAGGGGCACTGAAGCTTTCTTT. Translation: CASSNYETRGTEAFF.

This clonotype came up once. The J gene is TRBJ1-3, the V gene TRBV10-3; 10 bases line up with TRBD1. CDR1 is ENHRY and CDR2 is SYGVKD in the germline V gene. The V segment lost 3 bases and the J segment 7 bases; nucleotides outside the gene matches: 3. There are 14 residues in the CDR3. The CDR3 sequence: CAISDPGQGNTIYF. In nucleotides, the CDR3 is TGTGCCATCAGTGACCCGGGACAGGGGAACACCATATATTTT.

The chain employs TRBV6-5 and TRBJ1-4, with D possibly being TRBD1 (5 bases). Trimming stripped 10 bases from V and 5 bases from J, with 14 bases between. The CDR3 runs to 13 residues. Germline CDR1 MNHEY, CDR2 SVGAGI. In DNA, the CDR3 is TGTGCCACCACCCGGGACCGGAATGAAAAACTGTTTTTT. Protein: CATTRDRNEKLFF.

This clonotype has just a few counts. This sequence joins TRBV7-9 and TRBJ2-5; the D gene is possibly TRBD2 (6 bases). The length of the CDR3 is 17 residues. V lost 5 bases and J 6 bases, leaving 25 bases between the germline ends. CDR1 SEHNR and CDR2 FQNEAQ come from the germline V gene (reference sequence). CDR3 sequence: CASSPSLKDGGFKTQYF. DNA for the CDR3: TGTGCCAGCAGCCCCTCCTTAAAGGACGGAGGGTTCAAGACCCAGTACTTC.